This T cell receptor beta chain was identified in a study of T cells after yellow fever vaccination. Via MiXCR, TCRdb re-called the 5' RACE reads, giving one row per CDR3 protein. The table records roughly 340,000 distinct CDR3 sequences, roughly 9.4% of them present only once. The CDR3 has 14 residues. V was pared by 3 bases and J by 7 bases, with 12 bases between. Comments on this clonotype: Antigen: not known.

Notes on the study in general: Reappearing after the booster were most of the clones from primary vaccination (about 96% CD4, 88% CD8).

The genes are TRBV12-3 or TRBV12-4 and TRBJ1-4; a weak D match, TRBD1 (6 bases). The receptor comes from a man younger than 35 who received the YFV17D yellow fever vaccine. The specimen comprised PBMCs, sampled on the day of the first yellow fever vaccination. CDR3 protein: CASSLQGIPEKLFF. The CDR3 DNA follows: TGTGCCAGCAGTTTGCAGGGGATTCCTGAAAAACTGTTTTTT.